The 8 T cell receptor beta chains below all came from one sample that was sequenced in a study of cytomegalovirus exposure and HLA in healthy donors. The PCR was carried out with 60 Vbeta primers and 13 Jbeta primers. The repertoire was sequenced with immunoSEQ multiplex PCR; TCRdb's copy has only in-frame clones and lacks some. The sample carries about 170,000 clones, roughly 79% recorded once. What was sequenced was PBMCs. These receptors were taken from a woman aged 25 to 39 in good health and CMV-seropositive.

This clone was seen repeatedly, ten times or more. This chain joins TRBV5-5 and TRBJ2-5, with D tentatively TRBD2 (5 bases). CDR1 is SGHKS and CDR2 is YYEKEE in the germline V gene (reference sequence). Trimming removed 4 bases from V and 2 bases from J, with 9 bases in between. This CDR3 has 13 amino acids. The CDR3: CASSPRGQETQYF. The CDR3 coding sequence is TGTGCCAGCAGCCCACGGGGTCAAGAGACCCAGTACTTC.

The chain has TRBV7-9 and TRBJ2-7, with TRBD1 matching 10 bases. With V trimmed by 5 bases and J by 3 bases, 7 bases remained unmatched. Germline V gives CDR1 SEHNR, CDR2 FQNEAQ (reference sequence). CDR3 length: 15 amino acids. The CDR3 DNA follows: TGTGCCAGCAGCCCCTCCGGGACAGGGGACTACGAGCAGTACTTC. Translated, it gives CASSPSGTGDYEQYF.

The V and J genes are TRBV27 and TRBJ2-7; tentatively, D is TRBD2 (5 bases). V lost 3 bases, J lost 3 bases, and 12 bases lay in between. CDR3 length equals 14 residues. Germline V gene sequence: CDR1 MNHEY, CDR2 SMNVEV (reference sequence). CDR3 sequence reads: CASSFNGEFYEQYF. The CDR3 bases are TGTGCCAGCAGTTTTAACGGGGAATTCTACGAGCAGTACTTC.

Only one count was recorded for this clone. The CDR3 here is CASSPSHGRSYGYTF. Written as DNA, the CDR3 is TGTGCCAGCAGCCCCAGTCATGGCCGGAGCTATGGCTACACCTTC. The chain is built from TRBV6-5 and TRBJ1-2; D not resolved. Trimming cost V 6 bases and J 4 bases, with 18 bases left between them. Per the germline V gene, CDR1 is MNHEY and CDR2 is SVGAGI. This CDR3 contains 15 residues.

The sample holds a few counts of this clone. V is TRBV9 and J is TRBJ1-2; 7 positions agree with TRBD1. CDR3 size: 14 residues. J lost 8 bases, V lost 3 bases, and 10 bases had no gene match. Germline loops: CDR1 SGDLS, CDR2 YYNGEE. The DNA of the CDR3 is TGTGCCAGCAGCGGCGACCGACAGGGTGGCGGCTACACCTTC. As protein: CASSGDRQGGGYTF.

The gene calls are TRBV7-9 and TRBJ2-7; D may be TRBD1 (6 bases). The CDR3 loop spans 13 amino acids. CDR1 and CDR2 from the germline V gene are SEHNR and FQNEAQ (reference sequence). The V end lost 4 bases, the J end lost 3 bases, and 10 bases lay between the germline ends. CDR3 coding DNA: TGTGCCAGCAGCTCCGGACAGATCTACGAGCAGTACTTC. Translation gives CASSSGQIYEQYF.

The gene calls are TRBV11-2 and TRBJ2-2, with unresolved D. The V and J ends lost 1 base and 4 bases respectively, with 16 bases between them. The CDR3 is made up of 17 amino acids. Germline CDR1 reads SGHAT; CDR2 reads FQNNGV. The CDR3 region has the DNA TGTGCCAGCAGCTTAGGATTCCTACCTTCGGGCACCGGGGAGCTGTTTTTT. It translates to CASSLGFLPSGTGELFF.

V usage is TRBV4-1 and J usage is TRBJ2-7; 8 nucleotides agree with TRBD1. The CDR3 covers 16 residues. Looked up from germline, CDR1 is MGHRA and CDR2 is YSYEKL. V lost 1 base and J lost 3; bases outside the gene matches: 8. CDR3 region: CASSQGTGLGLYEQYF. DNA for the CDR3: TGCGCCAGCAGCCAAGGGACAGGGTTAGGGCTCTACGAGCAGTACTTC.